These 12 T cell receptor beta chains came from one sample sequenced in a study of T cell changes during pregnancy in multiple sclerosis. Sequencing was performed with immunoSEQ multiplex PCR; in TCRdb, only in-frame clones are kept and a portion is missing. The data contain 75,000 to 100,000 clones, 92% of them singletons. This material consisted of peripheral blood, taken after pregnancy. The receptors here all came from a female donor in good health, enrolled as a control in a pregnancy study.

The chain has TRBV11-2 and TRBJ1-1; TRBD1 agrees at 7 bases. The CDR3 is made up of 14 amino acids. V shed 3 bases, J shed 6 bases, and the junction held 7 bases outside the gene matches. Looked up from germline, CDR1 is SGHAT and CDR2 is FQNNGV. The CDR3 loop reads CASSLGRGRPEAFF. The CDR3 DNA reads TGTGCCAGCAGCTTGGGCAGGGGGAGGCCTGAAGCTTTCTTT.

The chain employs TRBV5-1 and TRBJ2-3, with TRBD2 identical over 7 bases. Germline V lookup: CDR1 SGHRS, CDR2 YFSETQ. Trimming at V came to 4 bases and at J to 5 bases, leaving 13 bases not matched to a gene. This CDR3 is built from 16 residues. CDR3 in amino acids: CASSLGLVDRGDTQYF. In nucleotides, the CDR3 is TGCGCCAGCAGCCTCGGACTAGTTGATCGTGGAGATACGCAGTATTTT. The full variable domain, its missing parts supplied by reference TRBV5-1 and TRBJ2-3, is KAGVTQTPRYLIKTRGQQVTLSCSPISGHRSVSWYQQTPGQGLQFLFEYFSETQRNKGNFPGRFSGRQFSNSRSEMNVSTLELGDSALYLCASSLGLVDRGDTQYFGPGTRLTVL.

This rearrangement joins TRBV27 to TRBJ2-7; a weak D match, TRBD1 (6 bases). Germline-derived CDR1 and CDR2 are MNHEY and SMNVEV (reference sequence). The CDR3 is 17 residues long. V was cut by 5 bases and J by 2 bases, with 22 bases left in between. The CDR3 loop reads CASSHKKDSVLTYEQYF. For the CDR3, the DNA is TGTGCCAGCAGTCACAAAAAGGACAGCGTCCTTACCTACGAGCAGTACTTC.

The V call is TRBV6-5, the J call TRBJ2-7, with TRBD1 identical over 7 bases. CDR1 is MNHEY and CDR2 is SVGAGI in the germline V gene. The V segment lost 6 bases and the J segment 0 bases; nucleotides outside the gene matches: 8. The CDR3 is 15 residues long. CDR3 nucleotide sequence: TGTGCCAGCAGCCTAGGGGGCCTTAGCTCCTACGAGCAGTACTTC. Residues: CASSLGGLSSYEQYF.

This chain uses TRBV19 with TRBJ2-1, with 8 bases aligning to TRBD2. The CDR3 is 14 amino acids. The V segment lost 2 bases and the J segment 9 bases; nucleotides outside the gene matches: 6. CDR1 LNHDA and CDR2 SQIVND come from the germline V gene (reference sequence). The CDR3 nucleotides are TGTGCCAGTAGTATAAACCGGGAGGGCGGTGAGCAGTTCTTC. This codes for CASSINREGGEQFF.

This chain links TRBV5-1 with TRBJ2-3, with 7 nucleotides matching TRBD1. CDR3 size: 17 residues. From germline, CDR1 is SGHRS and CDR2 YFSETQ. V trimming: 0 bases; J trimming: 2 bases; junction bases outside the gene matches: 9. CDR3 sequence reads: CASSLGGTAGNTDTQYF. CDR3 in DNA: TGCGCCAGCAGCTTGGGGGGGACAGCAGGAAACACAGATACGCAGTATTTT.

The V gene is TRBV6-1, the J gene TRBJ1-1; D uncertain. The CDR3 is 11 residues long. V dropped 4 bases and J dropped 4 bases, with 4 bases sitting between them. CDR1 and CDR2 (germline): MNHNS, SASEGT. This CDR3 is CASSAGTEAFF. For the CDR3, the DNA is TGTGCCAGCAGTGCGGGCACTGAAGCTTTCTTT.

The chain couples TRBV11-3 to TRBJ1-4; 7 bases are shared with TRBD1. CDR1 and CDR2 (germline): SGHNT, YENEEA. With V trimmed by 7 bases and J by 4 bases, 18 bases remained unmatched. The CDR3 is 18 amino acids. CDR3 nucleotide sequence: TGTGCCAGCATGCCCGACAGGGTGGGGACCGTGAGTAATGAAAAACTGTTTTTT. The encoded protein is CASMPDRVGTVSNEKLFF.

The rearrangement uses TRBV13 and TRBJ1-1, with 8 bases matching TRBD1. V was pared by 1 base and J by 5 bases, with 0 bases of the junction left unmatched. The CDR3 has 13 residues. Germline-derived CDR1 and CDR2 are PRHDT and FYEKMQ (reference sequence). The CDR3 region is CASSLDRGTEAFF. The CDR3 DNA is TGTGCCAGCAGCTTAGACAGGGGGACTGAAGCTTTCTTT.

There are a few counts of this clone. The V call is TRBV30, the J call TRBJ2-5; D unclear. Germline CDR1 and CDR2: GTSNPN and SVGIG (reference sequence). This CDR3 has 13 amino acids. V lost 0 bases and J 5 bases, leaving 10 bases between the germline ends. In nucleotides, the CDR3 is TGTGCCTGGAGTGTACCGAGCAGGGAGACCCAGTACTTC. The encoded protein is CAWSVPSRETQYF.

The rearrangement links TRBV5-1 to TRBJ2-1; 8 nucleotides agree with TRBD1. CDR1 and CDR2 (germline): SGHRS, YFSETQ. This CDR3 has 17 amino acids. The V segment lost 5 bases and the J segment 7 bases; nucleotides outside the gene matches: 17. The CDR3 loop is CASRFAPGQGAGNEQFF. DNA of the CDR3: TGCGCCAGCAGATTTGCCCCCGGGCAGGGGGCTGGAAATGAGCAGTTCTTC.

This chain uses TRBV4-1 with TRBJ2-5; 8 nucleotides match TRBD2. The DNA end lines up better with TRBJ2-7; the J call may be wrong. In germline, CDR1 is MGHRA, CDR2 YSYEKL. The CDR3 runs to 17 residues. The CDR3 is CASSAEPLAGATYEQYF. Here the CDR3 DNA reads TGCGCCAGCAGCGCAGAACCCCTAGCGGGCGCTACCTACGAGCAGTACTTC.